This T cell receptor beta chain was captured by sequencing in a study of long-term antiretroviral therapy in people with HIV. On the study more broadly: The earliest specimens came about a decade ahead of the 2015 immediate-ART recommendation.

Study outcomes and limitations: Subsequent to ART, diversity was augmented yet persisted below that of transplant donor controls.

As to this clone: Its specificity is unknown.

The CDR3 loop spans 15 amino acids. The germline V gene encodes CDR1 LGHNA and CDR2 YSLEER. Trimming left V 0 bases short and J 1 base short, with 9 bases between. This was the immunoSEQ v3.0 assay at survey level. TCRdb's copy holds only in-frame clones and misses some; the assay was immunoSEQ multiplex PCR. Among about 28,000 clones listed, 85% to 95% were seen once. Each donor provided at least one pre-ART PBMC sample and at least two post-ART PBMC samples. The rearrangement links TRBV4-3 to TRBJ1-2; no firm D call. The origin of this receptor is a man aged 45-60 years with HIV. Specimen: unsorted PBMCs, collected 5.3 years after starting antiretroviral therapy. For the CDR3, the DNA is TGCGCCAGCAGCCAAGATCTTACAGATAACTATGGCTACACCTTC. Translating it yields CASSQDLTDNYGYTF.